This entry concerns a single T cell receptor beta chain. This clonotype was seen a handful of times. The antigen this receptor binds is unknown. No quality values exist for individual bases; no much larger clone is one base distant. These data are taken from a study of T cells in Graves' hyperthyroidism and ophthalmopathy (dated by TCRdb to about 2019). General notes on the study: Peripheral blood samples were taken at initial diagnosis, before any treatment was given. To identify distinguishing TCR V-J signatures, a discovery cohort of about 100 patients was used, comprising approximately 40 with Graves' ophthalmopathy and around 57 with stable Graves' hyperthyroidism. An independent validation cohort of fewer than 20 hyperthyroidism patients and about 16 patients who later progressed to ophthalmopathy tested prospective prediction of ophthalmopathy. For training and testing, the 100 or so patients in the discovery cohort were randomly divided in a 7:3 ratio. The study also compared thyroid tissue and blood T-cell repertoires from 6 or 7 Graves' hyperthyroidism patients. After sampling, hyperthyroidism patients received methimazole starting at 30 mg daily, and ophthalmopathy patients received high-dose intravenous methylprednisolone. The paper reports TCR Vbeta CDR3 sequencing of approximately 130 peripheral blood samples: 40 to 45 ophthalmopathy, some 80 hyperthyroidism and around 17 progressor patients.

The TCR beta CDR3 regions were amplified from RNA transcripts. The first round of RT-PCR for the TCR CDR3 was performed with the HTBI primer set and the Qiagen OneStep RT-PCR kit. The libraries were constructed in a second round of multiplex PCR and then size-selected and purified. Libraries were sequenced paired-end with 100 bp reads on an Illumina HiSeq2000. For the original study's pipeline: Raw data were processed with SOAPnuke, discarding reads with adapters, uncalled bases, mean Phred below 15, or no exact constant-primer or identifier match. COPE v1.2.5 was used to merge high-quality paired reads, and clonotypes were defined as unique nucleotide sequences. Clonotypes were aligned to IMGT TRBV, TRBD and TRBJ reference segments using MiTCR v1.1. The analysis included only V-J combinations with a frequency above 0.0001, which together covered about 99% of the repertoires. The TCS score was defined as the ratio of F50 (clonal expansion) to E x V (chaos), calculated using BLOSUM62-based TCRdist between CDR3 peptides within each V-J. Welch's t-statistics and random forest reduced roughly 500 V-J features to about 13, which were used in a naive Bayes classifier (R e1071). In TCRdb, the public reads were trimmed at Q25 with fastp and aligned with MiXCR, with productive beta chains retained. Each record represents a unique CDR3 protein, reported with the most common genes and DNA among its rows. None of the V and J calls come from the authors' own analysis; TCRdb made them. Here the sample has approximately 620,000 distinct CDR3 sequences; more than 15% occur a single time. Less than 3.5% of the sample goes to the ten largest clones.

V is cut back by 3 bases and J by 8 bases, with 2 bases in the junction unmatched. From the cysteine up to the phenylalanine, the CDR3 has a length of 12 residues. The kept DNA is CDR3 alone, 36 bases in frame from the first base. For CDR1 and CDR2, the germline V gene lists SGDLS and YYNGEE. In the ophthalmopathy patients, disease was moderately to severely active, with a Clinical Activity Score of 3 or more, a NOSPECS grade of 4 or more, and a duration of less than 3 months. Patients with uncontrolled infections, other autoimmune diseases, pregnancy or lactation were excluded. Diagnoses relied on clinical symptoms, serum thyroxine and TRAb, thyroid ultrasound and orbital computed tomography. PBMCs were isolated from around 10 ml of fresh peripheral blood by Ficoll-Paque density gradient centrifugation. Total RNA was extracted with Trizol reagent, and quality was checked on an Agilent 2100 Bioanalyzer.

Broader findings and caveats from the paper: In validation, progression to ophthalmopathy was predicted by the model with about 70% sensitivity and 72.22% specificity, a median of about 6.8 months before onset. No statistical method was used to set the sample size in advance, and investigators knew the group allocation. Most expanded thyroid clonotypes (frequency above 0.001) were also detected in blood, suggesting blood repertoires may reflect thyroid immune responses. In cross-validation, a model built on a 13 V-J signature told ophthalmopathy apart from stable hyperthyroidism with 85% to 90% sensitivity and roughly 81% specificity, and in testing the same model reached 80%/75%.

The receptor's source is a woman aged 35 to 49 with Graves' ophthalmopathy. The rearranged segments are TRBV9 and TRBJ2-1, with TRBD2 matching 7 junction bases. Sequenced input: blood. The sequenced DNA is TGTGCCAGCAGCGGGCGGGGGTATGAGCAGTTCTTC. Its protein reads: CASSGRGYEQFF.